These 32 T cell receptor beta chains came from one sample sequenced in a study of shared clonotypes between healthy human individuals. Profiling relied on immunoSEQ multiplex PCR, and the TCRdb table lists in-frame clones only, not all of them. The table includes roughly 1 million clones, about 77% detected once. The sample consisted of memory CD4+ T cells sorted from blood. Indicated subset: CD45RA-negative fraction. All receptors derive from a man younger than 30 in good health.

V gene TRBV5-4 combines with J gene TRBJ2-7; 7 bases are shared with TRBD1. V was clipped by 0 bases and J by 1 base; unmatched bases: 4. The CDR3 covers 15 residues. CDR1 is SGHNT, CDR2 YYREEE, per germline (reference sequence). The chain's CDR3 is CASSLGRDSSYEQYF. As DNA, the CDR3 is TGTGCCAGCAGCTTGGGCCGGGACAGTTCCTACGAGCAGTACTTC.

This chain joins TRBV9 and TRBJ2-7; the match to TRBD1 covers 7 bases. The length of the CDR3 is 14 residues. Germline assignment: CDR1 SGDLS and CDR2 YYNGEE. V lost 3 bases, J lost 0 bases, and 3 bases stayed unmatched. CDR3 sequence (DNA): TGTGCCAGCAGCGCGGGACAGTCCTCCTACGAGCAGTACTTC. Its protein product is CASSAGQSSYEQYF.

This clone was seen many times. This chain joins TRBV5-1 and TRBJ2-3; 9 bases are a match to TRBD2. The CDR3 is 16 amino acids. Losses at the gene ends were 2 bases for V and 3 bases for J; bases not matched to a gene: 7. Germline-derived CDR1 and CDR2 are SGHRS and YFSETQ. CDR3 nucleotides: TGCGCCAGCAGCTTAGAGTCGGGACTAGCAACAGATACGCAGTATTTT. Amino acid sequence: CASSLESGLATDTQYF. The full variable domain, completed using reference TRBV5-1 and TRBJ2-3, is KAGVTQTPRYLIKTRGQQVTLSCSPISGHRSVSWYQQTPGQGLQFLFEYFSETQRNKGNFPGRFSGRQFSNSRSEMNVSTLELGDSALYLCASSLESGLATDTQYFGPGTRLTVL.

V is TRBV5-4 and J is TRBJ2-2; D gene ambiguous. CDR1 and CDR2 (germline): SGHNT, YYREEE (reference sequence). The CDR3 totals 16 residues. Trimming shortened V by 2 bases and J by 2 bases, and 13 bases separated the two germline ends. The CDR3: CASSFYGRRNTGELFF. CDR3 nucleotides: TGTGCCAGCAGCTTCTACGGCAGGCGAAACACCGGGGAGCTGTTTTTT.

This chain connects TRBV14 to TRBJ1-1, with D possibly matching TRBD1 (6 bases). With 5 bases removed from V and 5 bases from J, the gap between germline ends came to 15 bases. CDR3 length: 14 residues. The V gene's germline CDR1 is SGHDN and CDR2 FVKESK. The CDR3 nucleotides read TGTGCCAGCAGCAACGGACAGTCAATTACTGAAGCTTTCTTT. It translates to CASSNGQSITEAFF.

V and J are TRBV7-8 and TRBJ2-7, with D perhaps TRBD2 (5 bases). Per germline, CDR1 SGHVS and CDR2 FQNEAQ. Trimming removed 2 bases at V and 3 bases at J, with 11 bases between. The CDR3 covers 14 residues. This CDR3 is CASSLIPRGYEQYF. DNA of the CDR3: TGTGCCAGCAGCTTAATCCCCCGGGGCTACGAGCAGTACTTC.

This chain joins TRBV19 and TRBJ2-3; D remains ambiguous. V was cut by 5 bases and J by 3 bases, with 6 bases left in between. Germline lookup yields CDR1 LNHDA and CDR2 SQIVND (reference sequence). The CDR3 covers 12 residues. CDR3 residues: CASSGATDTQYF. CDR3 nucleotide sequence: TGTGCCAGTAGTGGCGCTACAGATACGCAGTATTTT.

At least ten counts were recorded for this clone. The V call is TRBV7-2, the J call TRBJ1-4; TRBD1 is a possible D gene (5 bases). V was clipped by 6 bases and J by 8 bases, with 16 bases between them. The CDR3 length is 14 residues. CDR1 is SGHTA and CDR2 is FQGNSA in the germline V gene. The CDR3 nucleotides read TGTGCCAGCAGTTCCCCCCCGAAGGGGGAAAAACTGTTTTTT. As protein: CASSSPPKGEKLFF. The whole variable domain, remainder taken from reference TRBV7-2 and TRBJ1-4, is GAGVSQSPSNKVTEKGKDVELRCDPISGHTALYWYRQSLGQGLEFLIYFQGNSAPDKSGLPSDRFSAERTGGSVSTLTIQRTQQEDSAVYLCASSSPPKGEKLFFGSGTQLSVL.

There are a few counts of this clone. The chain has TRBV7-9 and TRBJ2-7; D gene ambiguous. CDR1 SEHNR and CDR2 FQNEAQ come from the germline V gene (reference sequence). The CDR3 sequence is 12 residues long. V was pared by 4 bases and J by 6 bases, with 10 bases between. The CDR3 sequence is CASSWKGGEQYF. CDR3 bases: TGTGCCAGCAGCTGGAAGGGTGGCGAGCAGTACTTC.

This clone has a single count. The chain joins TRBV29-1 to TRBJ2-3; 9 nucleotides line up with TRBD1. This CDR3 has 14 amino acids. V gave up 4 bases and J gave up 1 base; unmatched junction bases: 3. CDR1 and CDR2 from the germline V gene are SQVTM and ANQGSEA. For the CDR3, the DNA is TGCAGCGTTGCGGGACAGGGTGGCACAGATACGCAGTATTTT. Translation: CSVAGQGGTDTQYF.

The chain joins TRBV5-1 to TRBJ1-2, with D maybe TRBD1 (5 bases). Germline-derived CDR1 and CDR2 are SGHRS and YFSETQ. The CDR3 has 14 amino acids. Between the trimmed V and J ends, which lost 4 bases and 5 bases, there was a span of 15 bases. This CDR3 is CASSPDWGLYGYTF. CDR3 nucleotides: TGCGCCAGCAGCCCGGACTGGGGCTTATATGGCTACACCTTC. The variable domain in full, with the rest retrieved from reference TRBV5-1 and TRBJ1-2, is KAGVTQTPRYLIKTRGQQVTLSCSPISGHRSVSWYQQTPGQGLQFLFEYFSETQRNKGNFPGRFSGRQFSNSRSEMNVSTLELGDSALYLCASSPDWGLYGYTFGSGTRLTVV.

As regards this clone: A junction boundary mismatches the germline segment, possibly from a read error. The chain combines TRBV7-8 with TRBJ2-7, with 9 bases lining up with TRBD1. Germline V CDR1 and CDR2: SGHVS, FQNEAQ. This CDR3 is 13 amino acids long. The CDR3, as DNA: TGTGCCAGCAGCAGGGGCCCAGACAGGGGGAGTATCTTC. It codes for CASSRGPDRGSIF. Combining the CDR3 with reference TRBV7-8 and TRBJ2-7 gives the whole variable domain GAGVSQSPRYKVAKRGQDVALRCDPISGHVSLFWYQQALGQGPEFLTYFQNEAQLDKSGLPSDRFFAERPEGSVSTLKIQRTQQEDSAVYLCASSRGPDRGSIFGPGTRLTVT.

This clone came up once. V is TRBV6-1 and J is TRBJ1-6; 9 bases are a match to TRBD1. Germline CDR1 and CDR2: MNHNS and SASEGT. Trimming removed 4 bases from V and 10 bases from J; junction bases left unmatched: 5. The CDR3 contains 14 residues. The DNA for the CDR3 is TGTGCCAGCAGTGCACAGGGGGCTGGGTCACCCCTCCACTTT. Translated, it gives CASSAQGAGSPLHF.

The gene calls are TRBV2 and TRBJ1-1, with D unresolved. V dropped 6 bases and J dropped 1 base, with 9 bases sitting between them. Germline V gene sequence: CDR1 SNHLY, CDR2 FYNNEI. CDR3 length: 13 amino acids. The CDR3, as DNA: TGTGCCAGCAGACCTACCCCGAACACTGAAGCTTTCTTT. As protein: CASRPTPNTEAFF.

This chain links TRBV7-2 with TRBJ2-7; TRBD2 might be the D (5 bases). Germline values: CDR1 SGHTA, CDR2 FQGNSA. Trimming removed 1 base from V and 1 base from J, with 8 bases in between. There are 14 residues in the CDR3. CDR3 region: CASSLGGWSYEQYF. DNA of the CDR3: TGTGCCAGCAGCTTAGGCGGGTGGTCCTACGAGCAGTACTTC. Full variable domain (outside the CDR3, taken from reference TRBV7-2 and TRBJ2-7): GAGVSQSPSNKVTEKGKDVELRCDPISGHTALYWYRQSLGQGLEFLIYFQGNSAPDKSGLPSDRFSAERTGGSVSTLTIQRTQQEDSAVYLCASSLGGWSYEQYFGPGTRLTVT.

This clone was counted once. The chain recombines TRBV5-1 with TRBJ2-1; 12 bases match TRBD2. The CDR3 contains 14 residues. After removal of 4 bases from V and 8 bases from J, the junction contained 4 bases not matched to a gene. Germline V gene lookup returns CDR1 SGHRS and CDR2 YFSETQ. In nucleotides, the CDR3 is TGCGCCAGCAGCAAGGGACTAGCGGGCGATGAGCAGTTCTTC. This encodes CASSKGLAGDEQFF.

This clone was counted a single time. The chain has TRBV10-3 and TRBJ2-7, with D perhaps matching TRBD1 (6 bases). Trimming took 4 bases from V and 5 from J, leaving 12 bases between them. The CDR3 extends over 13 amino acids. CDR1 and CDR2 (germline): ENHRY, SYGVKD. CDR3 residues: CAISVRDINEQYF. The CDR3 DNA reads as TGTGCCATCAGTGTGAGGGACATCAACGAGCAGTACTTC.

This sequence joins TRBV18 and TRBJ1-1, with 7 bases matching TRBD1. CDR3 length: 15 amino acids. The V and J ends lost 2 bases and 3 bases, in that order; junction bases with no gene match: 6. Germline CDR1 is KGHSH and CDR2 is LQKENI. The CDR3 DNA reads as TGTGCCAGCTCACCAACAGGGGTACGGGACACTGAAGCTTTCTTT. Translated, it gives CASSPTGVRDTEAFF.

This clone was detected ten times or more. The chain carries TRBV9 and TRBJ2-2; 7 bases fit TRBD1. The CDR3 runs 14 residues. V was clipped by 5 bases and J by 1 base; unmatched bases: 2. Germline CDR1 is SGDLS and CDR2 is YYNGEE. CDR3 loop: CASRRQGNTGELFF. DNA of the CDR3: TGTGCCAGCAGGCGACAGGGGAACACCGGGGAGCTGTTTTTT.

V usage is TRBV7-9 and J usage is TRBJ1-4; perhaps TRBD1 as D (6 bases). Per the germline V gene, CDR1 is SEHNR and CDR2 is FQNEAQ (reference sequence). V was cut by 4 bases and J by 7 bases, with 16 bases left in between. The CDR3 runs to 15 residues. This CDR3 is CASSSEWGRVEKLFF. The CDR3, as DNA: TGTGCCAGCAGCTCCGAATGGGGGCGCGTTGAAAAACTGTTTTTT.

The V call is TRBV7-2, the J call TRBJ1-2; D remains ambiguous. Germline values: CDR1 SGHTA, CDR2 FQGNSA. The CDR3 covers 13 residues. V was cut by 5 bases and J by 8 bases, with 15 bases left in between. The CDR3 loop reads CASSPGGVHGYTF. CDR3 in DNA: TGTGCCAGCAGCCCAGGCGGTGTGCACGGCTACACCTTC.

J is TRBJ2-1 and V is TRBV29-1; no clear D gene. Germline V gene data show CDR1 as SQVTM and CDR2 as ANQGSEA. This CDR3 spans 11 amino acids. V lost 2 bases to trimming and J lost 8 bases, with 7 bases between them. Here the CDR3 DNA reads TGCAGCGTTGAATCGTTTGATGAGCAGTTCTTC. Amino acids: CSVESFDEQFF.

The chain employs TRBV5-6 and TRBJ2-3; the D gene is possibly TRBD2 (5 bases). The CDR3 length is 15 residues. Germline lookup yields CDR1 SGHDT and CDR2 YYEEEE. Trimming took off 3 bases at V and 2 bases at J, with 13 bases between the two ends. CDR3 residues: CASSSIGLNTDTQYF. CDR3 DNA sequence: TGTGCCAGCAGCTCCATCGGACTCAACACAGATACGCAGTATTTT.

This rearrangement joins TRBV5-1 to TRBJ2-2; 8 bases match TRBD2. Germline assignment: CDR1 SGHRS and CDR2 YFSETQ. The CDR3 has 17 amino acids. V lost 0 bases and J lost 2; bases outside the gene matches: 6. CDR3 sequence reads: CASSLASSGLNTGELFF. The CDR3 DNA sequence: TGCGCCAGCAGCTTGGCCTCTAGCGGGCTTAACACCGGGGAGCTGTTTTTT. Looking up the rest from reference TRBV5-1 and TRBJ2-2 gives the full variable domain: KAGVTQTPRYLIKTRGQQVTLSCSPISGHRSVSWYQQTPGQGLQFLFEYFSETQRNKGNFPGRFSGRQFSNSRSEMNVSTLELGDSALYLCASSLASSGLNTGELFFGEGSRLTVL.

This chain joins TRBV4-1 and TRBJ2-5; unclear D gene. Germline V gene sequence: CDR1 MGHRA, CDR2 YSYEKL. This CDR3 region has 13 residues. The ends were cut back, 5 bases at V and 4 bases at J, with 11 bases in the middle. The CDR3 is CASSSQSGETQYF. For the CDR3, the DNA is TGCGCCAGCAGCTCTCAATCCGGAGAGACCCAGTACTTC.

The chain is built from TRBV6-5 and TRBJ2-1, with TRBD2 matching 8 bases. Germline V lookup: CDR1 MNHEY, CDR2 SVGAGI. The V and J ends lost 2 bases and 7 bases, in that order; junction bases with no gene match: 7. The CDR3 has 15 residues. For the CDR3, the DNA is TGTGCCAGCAGTTACAAACGGGAGGGCCGAAATGAGCAGTTCTTC. This encodes CASSYKREGRNEQFF.

This clone was counted only a few times. The rearrangement links TRBV10-3 to TRBJ1-2; 9 bases match TRBD1. The CDR3 sequence is 15 residues long. V dropped 6 bases and J dropped 6; count of bases not matched to a gene: 11. Per germline, CDR1 ENHRY and CDR2 SYGVKD. In DNA, the CDR3 is TGTGCCATCAGATTTAACCGACAGGGGGGGAATGGCTACACCTTC. Protein: CAIRFNRQGGNGYTF.

The chain recombines TRBV6-5 with TRBJ2-4; 7 bases line up with TRBD1. Losses at the gene ends were 6 bases for V and 2 bases for J; bases not matched to a gene: 4. The CDR3 consists of 14 residues. Germline loops: CDR1 MNHEY, CDR2 SVGAGI. The DNA of the CDR3 is TGTGCCAGCAGACGACAGGGTACCAAAAACATTCAGTACTTC. Protein product: CASRRQGTKNIQYF.

With respect to this clone: Other DNA sequences of this sample code for an identical CDR3. The chain couples TRBV18 to TRBJ2-1; D may be TRBD1 or TRBD2 (6 bases each). The CDR3 has 12 residues. The germline gives CDR1 KGHSH, CDR2 LQKENI. V dropped 6 bases and J dropped 8 bases, with 11 bases sitting between them. The CDR3 DNA sequence: TGTGCCAGCTCCCCTAGGGGGGATGAGCAGTTCTTC. It translates to CASSPRGDEQFF. Full variable domain (rest looked up from reference TRBV18 and TRBJ2-1): NAGVMQNPRHLVRRRGQEARLRCSPMKGHSHVYWYRQLPEEGLKFMVYLQKENIIDESGMPKERFSAEFPKEGPSILRIQQVVRGDSAAYFCASSPRGDEQFFGPGTRLTVL.

The chain's CDR3 is CASSQPGQGSYEQYF. Here the CDR3 DNA reads TGTGCCAGCAGCCAACCGGGACAGGGGAGCTACGAGCAGTACTTC. V gene TRBV21-1 combines with J gene TRBJ2-7; the D segment call TRBD1 is taken from the table without a DNA check. TRBV21-1 is termed a pseudogene. The CDR3 loop spans 15 amino acids.

In DNA form, the CDR3 reads TGTGCCAGCAGCTTTGGGGGAAAAGAGACCCAGTACTTC. The encoded protein is CASSFGGKETQYF. The chain employs TRBV7-2 and TRBJ2-5, with D perhaps being TRBD1 or TRBD2 (5 bases each). V lost 3 bases and J lost 3, with 8 bases in between. The CDR3 runs 13 residues. Germline V gene data show CDR1 as SGHTA and CDR2 as FQGNSA.

The V call is TRBV11-2, the J call TRBJ2-3; tentatively, D is TRBD1 or TRBD2 (5 bases each). The V gene lost 0 bases and the J gene lost 5 bases, with 12 bases spanning the gap. The germline V gene has CDR1 SGHAT and CDR2 FQNNGV. The CDR3 extends over 15 amino acids. The CDR3 coding sequence is TGTGCCAGCAGCTTAGATCCGGGGCCCCAAGATACGCAGTATTTT. Translating it yields CASSLDPGPQDTQYF.